A few counts support the clone carrying this T cell receptor (beta chain). The antigen remains unidentified. There were TCR beta CDR3 regions amplified from RNA transcripts. An initial round of RT-PCR targeting the TCR CDR3 relied on the HTBI primer set. MiXCR was run by TCRdb on the multiplex PCR reads, yielding one entry per CDR3 protein. This sample has 500,000 to 600,000 distinct CDR3 sequences; about a sixth occur once, and the top ten carry more than 15%. This specimen belongs to a study of T cells in Graves' hyperthyroidism and ophthalmopathy. The CDR3 covers 12 residues. Trimming removed 4 bases at V and 8 bases at J, with 8 bases between. CDR1 is MDHEN and CDR2 is SYDVKM in the germline V gene. Study-wide findings and caveats: Using 13 V-J features, a model discriminated ophthalmopathy from stable hyperthyroidism. The model foresaw ophthalmopathy a median 6.5 months prior to onset.

The chain is built from TRBV28 and TRBJ1-4; D unclear. This sequence originates from a woman aged 18-29 years with Graves' hyperthyroidism. What was sequenced was blood. CDR3 residues: CASSSTSEKLFF. CDR3 nucleotides: TGTGCCAGCAGTTCGACAAGCGAAAAACTGTTTTTT.